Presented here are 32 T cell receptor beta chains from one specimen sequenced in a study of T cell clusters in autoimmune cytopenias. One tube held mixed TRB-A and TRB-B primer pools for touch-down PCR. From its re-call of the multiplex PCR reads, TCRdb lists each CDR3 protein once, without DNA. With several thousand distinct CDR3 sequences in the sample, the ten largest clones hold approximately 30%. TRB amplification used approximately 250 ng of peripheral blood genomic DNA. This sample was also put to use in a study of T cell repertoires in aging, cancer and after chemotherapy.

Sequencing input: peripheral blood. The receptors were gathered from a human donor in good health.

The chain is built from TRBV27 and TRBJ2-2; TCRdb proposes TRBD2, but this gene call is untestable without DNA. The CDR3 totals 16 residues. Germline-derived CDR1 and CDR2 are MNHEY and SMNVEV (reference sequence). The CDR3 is CASSANRALNTGELFF.

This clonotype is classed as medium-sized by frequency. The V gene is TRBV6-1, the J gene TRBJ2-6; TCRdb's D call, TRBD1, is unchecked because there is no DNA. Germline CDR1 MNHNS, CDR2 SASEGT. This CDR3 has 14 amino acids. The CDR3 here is CASSDWGGANVLTF.

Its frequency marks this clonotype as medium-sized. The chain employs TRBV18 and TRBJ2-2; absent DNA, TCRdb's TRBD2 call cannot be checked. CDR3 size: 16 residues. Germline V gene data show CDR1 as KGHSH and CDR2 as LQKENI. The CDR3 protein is CASSPPGLAGDGELFF.

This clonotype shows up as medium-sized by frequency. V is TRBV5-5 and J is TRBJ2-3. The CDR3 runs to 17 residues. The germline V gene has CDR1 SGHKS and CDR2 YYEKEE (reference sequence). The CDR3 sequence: CASSLGGSRSSTDTQYF.

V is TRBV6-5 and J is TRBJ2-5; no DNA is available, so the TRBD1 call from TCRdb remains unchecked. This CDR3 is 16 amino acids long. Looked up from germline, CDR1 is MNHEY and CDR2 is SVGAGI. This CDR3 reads CASSRGGRGTQETQYF.

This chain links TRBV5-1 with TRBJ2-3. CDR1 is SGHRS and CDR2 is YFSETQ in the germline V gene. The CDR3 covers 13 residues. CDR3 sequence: CASSPQVTDTQYF. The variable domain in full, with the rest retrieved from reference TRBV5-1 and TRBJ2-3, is KAGVTQTPRYLIKTRGQQVTLSCSPISGHRSVSWYQQTPGQGLQFLFEYFSETQRNKGNFPGRFSGRQFSNSRSEMNVSTLELGDSALYLCASSPQVTDTQYFGPGTRLTVL.

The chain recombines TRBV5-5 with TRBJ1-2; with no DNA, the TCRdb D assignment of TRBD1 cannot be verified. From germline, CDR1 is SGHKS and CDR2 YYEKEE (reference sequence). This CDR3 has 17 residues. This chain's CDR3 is CASSLTFVSSVYYGYTF.

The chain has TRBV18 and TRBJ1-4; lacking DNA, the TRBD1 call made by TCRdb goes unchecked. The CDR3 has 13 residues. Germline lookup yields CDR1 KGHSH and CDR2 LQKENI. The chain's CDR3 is CASSPTVNEKLFF. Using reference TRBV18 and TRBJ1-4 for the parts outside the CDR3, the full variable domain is NAGVMQNPRHLVRRRGQEARLRCSPMKGHSHVYWYRQLPEEGLKFMVYLQKENIIDESGMPKERFSAEFPKEGPSILRIQQVVRGDSAAYFCASSPTVNEKLFFGSGTQLSVL.

CDR3 sequence: CASSYSWAAASSGNTIYF. The rearrangement joins TRBV6-5 to TRBJ1-3. The CDR3 is made up of 18 amino acids. Per germline, CDR1 MNHEY and CDR2 SVGAGI.

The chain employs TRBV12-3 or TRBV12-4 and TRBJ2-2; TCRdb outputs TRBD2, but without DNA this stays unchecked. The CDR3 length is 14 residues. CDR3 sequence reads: CAWKRGENTGELFF.

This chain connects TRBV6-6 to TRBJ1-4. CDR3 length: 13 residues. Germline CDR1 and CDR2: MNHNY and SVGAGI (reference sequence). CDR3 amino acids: CASSYSRSEKLFF.

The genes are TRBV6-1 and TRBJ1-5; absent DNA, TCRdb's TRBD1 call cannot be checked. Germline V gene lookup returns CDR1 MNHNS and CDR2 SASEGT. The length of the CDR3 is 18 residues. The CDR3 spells CASNRRGDEIYSNQPQHF.

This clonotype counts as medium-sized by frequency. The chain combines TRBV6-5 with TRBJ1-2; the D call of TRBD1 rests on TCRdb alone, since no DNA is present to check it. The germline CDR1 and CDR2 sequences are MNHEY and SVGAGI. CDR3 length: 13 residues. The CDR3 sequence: CASTETGGSGYTF.

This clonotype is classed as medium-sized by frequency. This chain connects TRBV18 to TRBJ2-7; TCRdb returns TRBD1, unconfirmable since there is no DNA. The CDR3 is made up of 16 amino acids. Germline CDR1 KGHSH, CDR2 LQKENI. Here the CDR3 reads CASSPAGTSNRAEQYF.

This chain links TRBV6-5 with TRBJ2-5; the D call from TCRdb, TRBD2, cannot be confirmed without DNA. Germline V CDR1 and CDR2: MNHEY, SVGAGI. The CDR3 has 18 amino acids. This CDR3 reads CASRGGTSGGAVSETQYF.

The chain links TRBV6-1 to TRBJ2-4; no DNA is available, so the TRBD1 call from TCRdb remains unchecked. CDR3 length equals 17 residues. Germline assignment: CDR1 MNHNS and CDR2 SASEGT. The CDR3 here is CASTWGRAAGAKNIQYF.

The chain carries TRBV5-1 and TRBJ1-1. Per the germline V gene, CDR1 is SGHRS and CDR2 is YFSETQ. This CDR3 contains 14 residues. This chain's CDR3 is CASSIQPMNTEAFF.

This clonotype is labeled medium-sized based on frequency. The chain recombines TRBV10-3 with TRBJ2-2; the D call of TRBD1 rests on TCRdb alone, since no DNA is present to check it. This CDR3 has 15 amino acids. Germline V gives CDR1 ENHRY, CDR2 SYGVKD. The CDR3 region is CAISESGGNTGELFF.

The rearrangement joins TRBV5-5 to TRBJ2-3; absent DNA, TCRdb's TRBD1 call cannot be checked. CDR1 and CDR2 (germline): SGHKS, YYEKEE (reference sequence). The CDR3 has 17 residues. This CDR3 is CASSSIGTGGFTDTQYF. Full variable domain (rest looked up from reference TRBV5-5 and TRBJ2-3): DAGVTQSPTHLIKTRGQQVTLRCSPISGHKSVSWYQQVLGQGPQFIFQYYEKEERGRGNFPDRFSARQFPNYSSELNVNALLLGDSALYLCASSSIGTGGFTDTQYFGPGTRLTVL.

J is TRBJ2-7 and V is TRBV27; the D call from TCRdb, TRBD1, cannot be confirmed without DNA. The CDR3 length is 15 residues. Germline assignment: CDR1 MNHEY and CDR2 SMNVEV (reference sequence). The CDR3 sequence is CASSSITLWGGEQYF.

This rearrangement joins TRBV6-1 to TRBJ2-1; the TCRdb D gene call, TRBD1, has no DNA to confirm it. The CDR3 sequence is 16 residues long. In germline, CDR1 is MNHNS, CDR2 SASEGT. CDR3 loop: CASRTGTGGSYNEQFF.

CDR3 region: CASSLSRQGLVNSPLHF. The rearrangement links TRBV27 to TRBJ1-6. This CDR3 is built from 17 residues. The germline gives CDR1 MNHEY, CDR2 SMNVEV (reference sequence).

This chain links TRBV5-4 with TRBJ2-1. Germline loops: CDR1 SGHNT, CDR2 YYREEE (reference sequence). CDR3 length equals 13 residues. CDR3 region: CASSLAQGNEQFF.

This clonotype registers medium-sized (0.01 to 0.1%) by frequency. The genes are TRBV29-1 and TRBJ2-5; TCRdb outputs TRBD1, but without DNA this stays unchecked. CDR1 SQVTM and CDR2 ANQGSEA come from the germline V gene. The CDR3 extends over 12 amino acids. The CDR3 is CSARRGDETQYF.

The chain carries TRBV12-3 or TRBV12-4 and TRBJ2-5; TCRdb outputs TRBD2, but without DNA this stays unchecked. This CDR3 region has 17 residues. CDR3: CASSPPGGRGGRETQYF.

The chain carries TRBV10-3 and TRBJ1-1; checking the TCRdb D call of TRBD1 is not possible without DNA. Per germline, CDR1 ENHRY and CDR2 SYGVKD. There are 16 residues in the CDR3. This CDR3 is CAISERTGGADTEAFF.

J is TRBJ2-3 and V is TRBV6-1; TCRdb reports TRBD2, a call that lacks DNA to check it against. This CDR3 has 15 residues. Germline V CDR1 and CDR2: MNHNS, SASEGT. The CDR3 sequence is CASSGEGRGTDTQYF.

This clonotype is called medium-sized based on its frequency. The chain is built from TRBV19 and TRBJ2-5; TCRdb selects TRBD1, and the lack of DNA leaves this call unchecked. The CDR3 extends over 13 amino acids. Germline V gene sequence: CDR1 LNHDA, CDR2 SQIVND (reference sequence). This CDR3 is CASSTGDLTTQYF.

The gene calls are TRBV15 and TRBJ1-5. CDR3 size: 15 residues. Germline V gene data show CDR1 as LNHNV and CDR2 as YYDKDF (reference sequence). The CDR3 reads CATSRDRGSGQPQHF.

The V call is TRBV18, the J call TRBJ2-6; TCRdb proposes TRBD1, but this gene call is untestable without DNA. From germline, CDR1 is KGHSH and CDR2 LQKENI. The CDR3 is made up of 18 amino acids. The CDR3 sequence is CASSPITGGSSGANVLTF.

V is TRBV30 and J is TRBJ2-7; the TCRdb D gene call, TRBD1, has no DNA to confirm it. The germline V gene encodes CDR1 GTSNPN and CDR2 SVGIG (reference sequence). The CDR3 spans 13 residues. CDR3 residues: CAWSQVVALGPVF.

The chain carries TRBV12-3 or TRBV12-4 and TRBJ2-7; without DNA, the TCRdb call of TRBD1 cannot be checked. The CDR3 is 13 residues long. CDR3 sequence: CASSFSRGYEQYF.